This T cell receptor (beta chain) is from a study of identical twins. TCRdb fed the 5' RACE reads into MiXCR, producing one record per CDR3 protein. The sample has 450,000 or so distinct CDR3 sequences, more than 20% seen once. This clonotype was recorded a few times. Its antigen is as yet unknown. Overall study findings and caveats: The study based its conclusions on cross-sectional statistical analysis and did not follow the same donors.

The CDR3 sequence is 15 residues long. Germline V gene data show CDR1 as MNHEY and CDR2 as SVGEGT. Trimming removed 4 bases at V and 0 bases at J, with 10 bases between. These data were also filed under a second study, of T cells expressing NK-cell markers.

Material: CD4+ T cells sorted from blood. The origin of this receptor is a woman aged 18-29 years in good health. V and J are TRBV6-2 or TRBV6-3 and TRBJ2-1; D remains ambiguous. This CDR3 reads CASSSLESSYNEQFF. CDR3 nucleotide sequence: TGTGCCAGCAGTTCCCTAGAGAGCTCCTACAATGAGCAGTTCTTC.